The T cell receptor beta chain described here comes from a study of T cells in Graves' hyperthyroidism and ophthalmopathy. Trimming shortened V by 6 bases and J by 10 bases, and 13 bases separated the two germline ends. The CDR3 extends over 11 amino acids. Looked up from germline, CDR1 is SGDLS and CDR2 is YYNGEE. Note on this clonotype: Its specificity is not known.

TCR beta CDR3 region amplification was performed from RNA transcripts. Using the HTBI primer set, a first-round RT-PCR was run on the TCR CDR3. TCRdb re-called the multiplex PCR reads through MiXCR, storing one row per CDR3 protein. The data show 390,000 or so distinct CDR3 sequences, roughly 14% seen once. Clinical symptoms, serum thyroxine and TRAb, thyroid ultrasound and orbital computed tomography were used for the diagnoses. Points from the study as a whole: Ophthalmopathy onset followed model prediction by a median about seven months.

This TCR was sampled from a man aged 18 to 30 with Graves' ophthalmopathy. Material for sequencing was blood. The rearrangement uses TRBV9 and TRBJ1-1, with D hard to call. CDR3 residues: CASTGKGRAFF. In DNA form, the CDR3 reads TGTGCCAGCACCGGCAAAGGGAGAGCTTTCTTT.